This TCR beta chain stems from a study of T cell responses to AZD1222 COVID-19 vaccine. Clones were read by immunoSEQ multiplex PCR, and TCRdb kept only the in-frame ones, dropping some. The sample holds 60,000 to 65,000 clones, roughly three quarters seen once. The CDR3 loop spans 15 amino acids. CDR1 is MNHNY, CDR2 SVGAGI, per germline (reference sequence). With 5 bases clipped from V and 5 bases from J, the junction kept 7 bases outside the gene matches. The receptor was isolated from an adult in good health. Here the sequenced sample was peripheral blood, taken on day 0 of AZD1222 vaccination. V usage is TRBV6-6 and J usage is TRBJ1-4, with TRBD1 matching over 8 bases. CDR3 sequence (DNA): TGTGCCAGCAGTGGACAGGGCGACGTAAATGAAAAACTGTTTTTT. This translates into CASSGQGDVNEKLFF.